This T cell receptor beta chain originates from a study of OX40 agonist ivuxolimab in advanced cancers. For context, the study as a whole: Ivuxolimab was a fully human IgG2 agonistic monoclonal antibody targeting the costimulatory receptor OX40 (CD134). Intravenous ivuxolimab was administered to patients every 2 weeks at six dose levels: 0.01, 0.1, 0.3, 1.5, 3 and 10 mg/kg. The paper describes the monotherapy dose-escalation part (N = 52 patients) of the phase I trial of ivuxolimab. Partial responses occurred in three dose-escalation patients, of whom one had hepatocellular carcinoma and two had cutaneous melanoma. Of the approximately 50 dose-escalation patients, hepatocellular carcinoma was present in about 20, melanoma in some 15, renal cell carcinoma in 9 and head and neck cancer in 9. Patients were allowed to have had prior anti-PD-1, anti-PD-L1 or anti-CTLA-4 therapy, and 30% to 40% of the dose-escalation patients had been treated with checkpoint inhibitors. In the dose-escalation cohort, 70% to 85% of patients were male, and the mean age was approximately 60 years with a range of about 20 to 80. The purpose of peripheral TCRbeta sequencing was to test whether ivuxolimab changed TCR sequence diversity and led to clonal T-cell expansion.

To sequence the TCRbeta CDR3 region, genomic DNA was isolated from the sorted cells. The immunoSEQ Assay was used for sequencing of TCRbeta CDR3 regions. The table comes from immuneACCESS by way of TCRdb, which keeps in-frame sequences with V and J called. Part of the clones is missing from these tables; in studies checked, under half for an unresolved V gene and the rest for unknown reasons. In this sample the table shows roughly 81,000 clones, 80% to 90% of which occur a single time. Jointly, the top ten make up around 5.5% of the sample. A remark on this clone: Its antigen is still unknown. Within one base of it there is no much larger clone, and no base qualities were kept.

The trial excluded patients who had a history of autoimmune disease or who were on systemic immunosuppression. Peripheral blood for TCR sequencing was drawn from every dose cohort at baseline, at cycle 4 day 1 and at cycle 7 day 1. Samples were obtained from an open-label, multicenter, first-in-human phase I dose-escalation trial of ivuxolimab. Adults with locally advanced or metastatic head and neck squamous cell, hepatocellular, melanoma or renal cell carcinoma were enrolled in the trial. Before TCR sequencing, CD4+ T cells and CD8+ T cells were sorted from peripheral blood as separate populations. Study-wide conclusions, independent of this receptor: Antigen specificity was not determined for the clonally expanded peripheral T cells. Partial responders in the 0.1-3.0 mg/kg groups had among the lowest normalized peripheral clonal expansion, especially among CD8+ T cells. Low levels of normalized T-cell clonal expansion were also seen in some patients who did not respond. At doses of 0.1 to 3.0 mg/kg, clonal expansion of both CD4+ and CD8+ T cells in blood was seen between baseline and week 6. On average, CD8+ T cells showed more expanded clones than CD4+ T cells after ivuxolimab.

V loses 0 bases, J loses 2 bases, and the germline ends lie 14 bases apart. The CDR3 spans 16 residues, from the cysteine through the phenylalanine. Only the CDR3 DNA is retained, 48 bases long and in frame from the first base. The specimen comprised CD4+ or CD8+ T cells sorted from blood, sampled in a trial of the OX40 agonist ivuxolimab. This TCR came from an adult with an advanced solid tumor such as melanoma, head and neck, liver or kidney cancer. The sequence is built from TRBV23-1 and TRBJ2-7; TRBD2 is possibly the D segment (7 matching bases). TRBV23-1 is filed as an ORF, its function uncertain. In nucleotide form, the sequence is TGCGCCAGCAGTCAATCGAGGGCGGGGGCAACCTACGAGCAGTACTTC. Translated, this is CASSQSRAGATYEQYF.